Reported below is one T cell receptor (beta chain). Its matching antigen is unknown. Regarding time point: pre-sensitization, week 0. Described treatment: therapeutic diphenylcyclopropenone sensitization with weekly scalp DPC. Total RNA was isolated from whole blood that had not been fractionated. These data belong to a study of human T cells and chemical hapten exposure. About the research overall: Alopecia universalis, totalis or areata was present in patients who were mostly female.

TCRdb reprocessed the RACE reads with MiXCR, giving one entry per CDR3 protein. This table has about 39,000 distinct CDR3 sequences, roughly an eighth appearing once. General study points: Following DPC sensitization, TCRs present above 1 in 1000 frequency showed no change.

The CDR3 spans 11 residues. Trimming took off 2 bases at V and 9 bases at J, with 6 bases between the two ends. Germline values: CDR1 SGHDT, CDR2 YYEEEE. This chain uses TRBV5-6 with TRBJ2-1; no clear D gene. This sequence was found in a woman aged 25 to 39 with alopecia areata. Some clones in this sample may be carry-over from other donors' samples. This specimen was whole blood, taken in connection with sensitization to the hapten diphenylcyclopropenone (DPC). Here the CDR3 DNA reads TGTGCCAGCAGCTTCACCGCTGAGCAGTTCTTC. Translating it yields CASSFTAEQFF.